In its sample, the clone carrying this T cell receptor (beta chain) was seen a few times. Antigen specificity is unknown. The data were taken from a study of T cell responses to AZD1222 COVID-19 vaccine. Study-wide results and limits: Increased Spike-specific TCR breadth and depth were observed after two AZD1222 doses. Reports indicate that nearly half of spike-specific TCRs are directed at unmutated variant regions.

V lost 4 bases to trimming and J lost 2 bases, with 15 bases between them. This CDR3 is built from 16 residues. The germline CDR1 and CDR2 sequences are SGHDT and YYEEEE. Clones were sequenced by immunoSEQ multiplex PCR, and TCRdb holds only the in-frame ones, with some missing. The table lists 100,000 to 130,000 clones, about 92% of them singletons. The genes are TRBV5-6 and TRBJ2-2; perhaps TRBD1 as D (5 bases). The TCR comes from an adult who received the AZD1222 COVID-19 vaccine. The starting material was peripheral blood, obtained 28 days after the second AZD1222 dose. This CDR3 is CASSPYPTENTGELFF. CDR3 DNA sequence: TGTGCCAGCAGCCCCTATCCGACAGAAAACACCGGGGAGCTGTTTTTT.